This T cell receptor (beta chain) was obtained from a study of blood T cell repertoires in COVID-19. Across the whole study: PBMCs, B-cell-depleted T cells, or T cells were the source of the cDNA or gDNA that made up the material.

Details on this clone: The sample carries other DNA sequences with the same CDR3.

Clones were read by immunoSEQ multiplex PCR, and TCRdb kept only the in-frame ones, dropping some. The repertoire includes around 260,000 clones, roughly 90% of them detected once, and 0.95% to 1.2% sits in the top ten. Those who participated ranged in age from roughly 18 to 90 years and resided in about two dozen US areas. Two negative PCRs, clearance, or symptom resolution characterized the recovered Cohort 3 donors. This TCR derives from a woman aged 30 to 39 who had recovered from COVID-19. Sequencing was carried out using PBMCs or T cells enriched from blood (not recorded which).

CDR3 coding DNA: TGTGCCAGCAGCCCAACAGGATACGAGCAGTACTTC. Translated: CASSPTGYEQYF. This chain connects TRBV7-9 to TRBJ2-7, with a weak D call TRBD1 (5 bases). The CDR3 length is 12 residues. V lost 5 bases and J 4 bases, leaving 9 bases between the germline ends. Germline CDR1 reads SEHNR; CDR2 reads FQNEAQ (reference sequence).